Presented here are 25 T cell receptor beta chains from one specimen sequenced in a study of T cell responses to AZD1222 COVID-19 vaccine. TCRdb keeps only in-frame clones here, not all; method: immunoSEQ multiplex PCR. This table has around 100,000 clones, 88% appearing once. The sequencing here drew on peripheral blood, taken on day 0 of AZD1222 vaccination. Every receptor here comes from an adult in good health.

The chain uses TRBV4-2 and TRBJ2-2, with 8 bases identical to TRBD2. CDR1 and CDR2 (germline): LGHNA, YNFKEQ. The CDR3 is 15 amino acids. The V gene end was trimmed by 5 bases and the J gene end by 5 bases; junction bases not matched to a gene: 7. CDR3 in DNA: TGTGCCAGCAGCGAGGGACTAGGCGGGACCGGGGAGCTGTTTTTT. Encoded protein: CASSEGLGGTGELFF.

This sequence joins TRBV27 and TRBJ2-3; no clear D gene. Germline values: CDR1 MNHEY, CDR2 SMNVEV (reference sequence). The CDR3 is made up of 13 amino acids. Between the trimmed V and J ends, which lost 8 bases and 4 bases, there was a span of 13 bases. CDR3 sequence reads: CASHSIPADTQYF. The CDR3 nucleotides read TGTGCCAGCCACTCTATACCGGCAGATACGCAGTATTTT.

This clone has just one count. This chain connects TRBV10-3 to TRBJ2-3; 8 nucleotides agree with TRBD2. V shed 3 bases and J 5 bases; nucleotides not matched to a gene: 4. Germline V gene data show CDR1 as ENHRY and CDR2 as SYGVKD. The CDR3 has 14 residues. The CDR3 reads CAISDAGGLDTQYF. Here the CDR3 DNA reads TGTGCCATCAGTGACGCGGGGGGTTTAGATACGCAGTATTTT.

The V gene is TRBV5-1, the J gene TRBJ2-3, with no clear D. This CDR3 spans 15 amino acids. Per the germline V gene, CDR1 is SGHRS and CDR2 is YFSETQ. Deletions cut 3 bases from V and 0 bases from J, with 11 bases between. The CDR3 here is CASSSVPPSTDTQYF. In nucleotides, the CDR3 is TGCGCCAGCAGCTCCGTGCCGCCTAGCACAGATACGCAGTATTTT.

The rearrangement links TRBV29-1 to TRBJ2-7; D is ambiguous. The germline gives CDR1 SQVTM, CDR2 ANQGSEA. This CDR3 comprises 12 residues. Trimming left V 7 bases short and J 3 bases short, with 13 bases between. In nucleotides, the CDR3 is TGCAGCGCTTGGACGGAATACTACGAGCAGTACTTC. This encodes CSAWTEYYEQYF.

The genes are TRBV5-6 and TRBJ2-1; possibly TRBD1 for D (5 bases). Trimming stripped 4 bases from V and 4 bases from J, with 9 bases between. The CDR3 totals 13 residues. The germline V gene has CDR1 SGHDT and CDR2 YYEEEE. The CDR3 spells CASSRDSYNEQFF. CDR3 in DNA: TGTGCCAGCAGCCGCGACAGTTACAATGAGCAGTTCTTC.

The chain recombines TRBV7-6 with TRBJ2-7, with D perhaps matching TRBD1 (6 bases). The CDR3 contains 13 residues. Germline V gives CDR1 SGHVS, CDR2 FNYEAQ. V was shortened by 5 bases and J by 2 bases, with 10 bases between the two germline ends. The CDR3: CASSPGTPYEQYF. As DNA, the CDR3 is TGTGCCAGCAGCCCCGGGACACCCTACGAGCAGTACTTC.

DNA for the CDR3: TGTGCCAGCAGCTTAGCCTTCGGACTGAGTTCTGGAAACACCATATATTTT. Protein: CASSLAFGLSSGNTIYF. V gene TRBV11-3 combines with J gene TRBJ1-3; no clear D gene. Per the germline V gene, CDR1 is SGHNT and CDR2 is YENEEA. The length of the CDR3 is 17 residues. V lost 1 base, J lost 1 base, and 14 bases lay in between. Based on the CDR3 plus reference TRBV11-3 and TRBJ1-3, the full variable domain is EAGVVQSPRYKIIEKKQPVAFWCNPISGHNTLYWYLQNLGQGPELLIRYENEEAVDDSQLPKDRFSAERLKGVDSTLKIQPAELGDSAVYLCASSLAFGLSSGNTIYFGEGSWLTVV.

This clone was picked up many times. This chain uses TRBV21-1 with TRBJ2-2; no check of the table's D call, TRBD1, against the DNA was made. TRBV21-1 has pseudogene status. This CDR3 has 13 amino acids. The DNA for the CDR3 is TGTGCCAGCAGCAAACAAACAGGGGGGGAGCTGTTTTTT. This codes for CASSKQTGGELFF.

This clone was counted once. The chain carries TRBV6-6 and TRBJ2-2; TRBD2 matches at 9 bases. V was clipped by 6 bases and J by 5 bases; unmatched bases: 4. The CDR3 loop spans 14 amino acids. The germline V gene has CDR1 MNHNY and CDR2 SVGAGI (reference sequence). Here the CDR3 DNA reads TGTGCCAGCAGATGGACTAGCGAGACCGGGGAGCTGTTTTTT. Encoded protein: CASRWTSETGELFF.

V gene TRBV7-9 combines with J gene TRBJ2-5; the D gene is possibly TRBD2 (5 bases). CDR3 length equals 17 residues. Germline V lookup: CDR1 SEHNR, CDR2 FQNEAQ (reference sequence). V shed 5 bases and J shed 2 bases, with 21 bases lying between them. The CDR3 protein is CASSPPGLGGRQETQYF. As DNA, the CDR3 is TGTGCCAGCAGCCCCCCCGGATTAGGAGGCCGTCAAGAGACCCAGTACTTC.

This clone was detected only once. The rearrangement links TRBV19 to TRBJ2-5; 7 nucleotides match TRBD2. The V gene's germline CDR1 is LNHDA and CDR2 SQIVND (reference sequence). CDR3 length: 13 amino acids. V was pared by 6 bases and J by 5 bases, with 6 bases of the junction left unmatched. CDR3 loop: CASRARGGETQYF. DNA of the CDR3: TGTGCCAGTAGGGCCCGCGGGGGTGAGACCCAGTACTTC.

V is TRBV28 and J is TRBJ1-1; D is unresolved. The germline V and J ends were trimmed by 3 bases and 1 base, with 9 bases remaining between them. The CDR3 covers 14 residues. Germline V gene data show CDR1 as MDHEN and CDR2 as SYDVKM. CDR3 sequence: CASSFSRGNTEAFF. The CDR3 region has the DNA TGTGCCAGCAGTTTTTCCAGAGGGAACACTGAAGCTTTCTTT.

The chain combines TRBV21-1 with TRBJ1-4; the table names TRBD1, a call not compared with the DNA. TRBV21-1 has pseudogene status. This CDR3 is built from 15 residues. The CDR3 is CASSSKDRSNEKLFF. CDR3 sequence (DNA): TGTGCCAGCAGCTCGAAAGACAGGAGCAATGAAAAACTGTTTTTT.

The chain has TRBV28 and TRBJ1-4; possibly TRBD1 for D (5 bases). The CDR3 consists of 13 residues. V gave up 5 bases and J gave up 8 bases, with 12 bases separating them. Germline CDR1 and CDR2: MDHEN and SYDVKM. The CDR3 nucleotides are TGTGCCAGCAGTCGAAGGGAGGGGGAAAAACTGTTTTTT. Protein sequence: CASSRREGEKLFF.

This chain links TRBV2 with TRBJ1-6; TRBD1 is a possible D gene (6 bases). The CDR3 sequence is 12 residues long. CDR1 SNHLY and CDR2 FYNNEI come from the germline V gene. V was shortened by 9 bases and J by 4 bases, with 7 bases between the two germline ends. CDR3 coding DNA: TGTGCCAGAGGACAGTATAATTCACCCCTCCACTTT. Residues: CARGQYNSPLHF.

J is TRBJ2-1 and V is TRBV7-9; D perhaps matches TRBD1 (7 bases). Per the germline V gene, CDR1 is SEHNR and CDR2 is FQNEAQ (reference sequence). V was cut by 7 bases and J by 5 bases, with 18 bases left in between. This CDR3 has 15 amino acids. CDR3 coding DNA: TGTGCCAGCATCCAGGGGGGCTTCTATGACAATGAGCAGTTCTTC. This sequence encodes CASIQGGFYDNEQFF.

The chain joins TRBV24-1 to TRBJ2-1; tentatively, D is TRBD2 (6 bases). In germline, CDR1 is KGHDR, CDR2 SFDVKD. V shed 2 bases and J shed 0 bases, with 13 bases lying between them. The CDR3 is 17 amino acids. This CDR3 reads CATSDSGGTSSYNEQFF. The CDR3 nucleotides read TGTGCCACCAGTGATTCGGGCGGGACGAGCTCCTACAATGAGCAGTTCTTC.

The J gene is TRBJ1-1, the V gene TRBV4-3; 7 nucleotides agree with TRBD1. CDR3 length equals 16 residues. CDR1 and CDR2 (germline): LGHNA, YSLEER. V trimming: 3 bases; J trimming: 0 bases; junction bases outside the gene matches: 7. CDR3 sequence: CASSQEPGQLNTEAFF. Here the CDR3 DNA reads TGCGCCAGCAGCCAGGAACCGGGACAGTTGAACACTGAAGCTTTCTTT.

The chain employs TRBV10-2 and TRBJ2-6; 9 bases fit TRBD1. The trim removed 9 bases at V and 2 bases at J, leaving 8 bases unmatched. Germline V CDR1 and CDR2: WSHSY, SAAADI. The length of the CDR3 is 16 residues. The CDR3 sequence: CASRTGEKTGANVLTF. The CDR3 region has the DNA TGCGCCAGTCGGACAGGGGAAAAGACTGGGGCCAACGTCCTGACTTTC.

The chain combines TRBV12-3 or TRBV12-4 with TRBJ2-1; D perhaps matches TRBD2 (5 bases). Trimming stripped 6 bases from V and 10 bases from J, with 13 bases between. The CDR3 loop spans 12 amino acids. CDR3 protein: CASSSSPAEQFF. The CDR3 nucleotides are TGTGCCAGCAGCTCTAGCCCCGCGGAGCAGTTCTTC.

The chain has TRBV7-2 and TRBJ2-4; TRBD2 aligns across 10 bases. J gave up 7 bases and V 5 bases, and 5 bases lay outside the gene matches. Germline loops: CDR1 SGHTA, CDR2 FQGNSA. CDR3 size: 14 residues. The CDR3 DNA follows: TGTGCCAGCAGCCCCCGGACTAGCGGCAACATTCAGTACTTC. It yields the protein CASSPRTSGNIQYF.

This clone has a handful of counts. This chain joins TRBV19 and TRBJ2-3; 9 bases map to TRBD2. CDR1 and CDR2 (germline): LNHDA, SQIVND (reference sequence). This CDR3 is 17 amino acids long. V shed 3 bases, J shed 3 bases, and the junction held 10 bases outside the gene matches. CDR3 region: CASSIYLAGTGTDTQYF. As DNA, the CDR3 is TGTGCCAGTAGTATTTACCTAGCGGGAACCGGAACAGATACGCAGTATTTT.

V gene TRBV19 combines with J gene TRBJ2-1, with 7 bases identical to TRBD2. With 7 bases clipped from V and 8 bases from J, the junction kept 14 bases outside the gene matches. Germline CDR1 LNHDA, CDR2 SQIVND (reference sequence). The CDR3 has 15 amino acids. The CDR3 region has the DNA TGTGCCAGTAACCGTCGGGGAGGGCCCTCGGATGAGCAGTTCTTC. Residues: CASNRRGGPSDEQFF.

V is TRBV18 and J is TRBJ1-5; TRBD1 aligns across 7 bases. Unmatched junction bases numbered 13, after V lost 5 bases and J lost 9 bases. The CDR3 loop spans 15 amino acids. Germline-derived CDR1 and CDR2 are KGHSH and LQKENI. CDR3 region: CASSSDVAGGPPQHF. DNA of the CDR3: TGTGCCAGCTCATCTGATGTCGCAGGGGGGCCGCCCCAGCATTTT.